This TCR beta chain was captured by sequencing in a study of cytomegalovirus exposure and HLA in healthy donors. Study overall: Researchers previously reported finding about 110 million unique TCR beta sequences from 170 million or so T cells. Overall study results and limits: An analysis that was carried out later associated 15,000 to 20,000 TCR beta sequences with HLA alleles at 0.05 false discovery rate.

The primer mix had 60 Vbeta and 13 Jbeta primers. Data came from immunoSEQ multiplex PCR; TCRdb stores just in-frame clones and leaves some out. The repertoire holds fewer than 85,000 clones, with about 84% as singletons. CDR1 MDHEN and CDR2 SYDVKM come from the germline V gene. V lost 5 bases to trimming and J lost 6 bases; unmatched junction nucleotides: 12. This CDR3 is 15 amino acids long. Notes on this clone: The antigen remains undetermined.

The genes are TRBV28 and TRBJ2-7; 8 bases are shared with TRBD1. Sequencing was performed on PBMCs. The source is a man aged 35 to 55 in good health and CMV-seronegative. The CDR3 sequence: CASSSPGQGIAEQYF. The CDR3 DNA sequence: TGTGCCAGCAGTAGCCCCGGACAGGGAATCGCCGAGCAGTACTTC.